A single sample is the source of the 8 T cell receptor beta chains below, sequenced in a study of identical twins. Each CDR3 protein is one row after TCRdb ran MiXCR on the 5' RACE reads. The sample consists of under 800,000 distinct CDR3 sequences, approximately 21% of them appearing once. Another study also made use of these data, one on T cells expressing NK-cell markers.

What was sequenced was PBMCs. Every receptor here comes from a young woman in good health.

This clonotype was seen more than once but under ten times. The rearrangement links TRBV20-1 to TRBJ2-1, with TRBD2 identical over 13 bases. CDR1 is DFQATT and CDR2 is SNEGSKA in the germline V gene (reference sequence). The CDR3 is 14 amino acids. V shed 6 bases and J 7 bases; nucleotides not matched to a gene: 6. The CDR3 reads CSASTSGGENEQFF. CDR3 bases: TGCAGTGCCTCCACTAGCGGGGGGGAGAATGAGCAGTTCTTC.

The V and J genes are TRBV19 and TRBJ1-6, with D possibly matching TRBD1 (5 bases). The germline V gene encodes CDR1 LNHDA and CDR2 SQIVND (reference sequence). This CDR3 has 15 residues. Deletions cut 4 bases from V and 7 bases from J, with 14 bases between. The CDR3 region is CASSRAGSGNSPLHF. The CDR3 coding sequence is TGTGCCAGTAGTAGAGCAGGGAGCGGGAATTCACCCCTCCACTTT.

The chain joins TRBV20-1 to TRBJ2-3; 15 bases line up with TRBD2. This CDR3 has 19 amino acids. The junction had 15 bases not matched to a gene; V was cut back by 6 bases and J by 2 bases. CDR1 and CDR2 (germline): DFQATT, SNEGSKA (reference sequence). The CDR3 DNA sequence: TGCAGTGCGCCCCCCGGGACTAGCGGGGGGCTCAGAGCCACAGATACGCAGTATTTT. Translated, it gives CSAPPGTSGGLRATDTQYF.

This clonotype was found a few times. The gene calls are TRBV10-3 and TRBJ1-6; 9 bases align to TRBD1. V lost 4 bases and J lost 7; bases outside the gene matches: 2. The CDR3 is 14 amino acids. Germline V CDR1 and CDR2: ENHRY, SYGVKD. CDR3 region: CAISGDRDNSPLHF. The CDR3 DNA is TGTGCCATCAGTGGGGACAGGGACAATTCACCCCTCCACTTT.

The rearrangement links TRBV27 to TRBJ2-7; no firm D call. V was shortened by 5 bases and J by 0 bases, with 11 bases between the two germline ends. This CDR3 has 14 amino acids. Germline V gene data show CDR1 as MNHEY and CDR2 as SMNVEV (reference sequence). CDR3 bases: TGTGCCAGCAGTCCACGTAGTAGCTCCTACGAGCAGTACTTC. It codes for CASSPRSSSYEQYF.

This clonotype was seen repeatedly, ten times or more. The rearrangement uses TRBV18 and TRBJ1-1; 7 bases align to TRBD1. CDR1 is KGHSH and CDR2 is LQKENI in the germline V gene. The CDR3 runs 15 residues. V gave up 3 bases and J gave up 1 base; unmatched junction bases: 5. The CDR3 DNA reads TGTGCCAGCTCACCCTCCCGACAGGGGAACACTGAAGCTTTCTTT. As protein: CASSPSRQGNTEAFF.

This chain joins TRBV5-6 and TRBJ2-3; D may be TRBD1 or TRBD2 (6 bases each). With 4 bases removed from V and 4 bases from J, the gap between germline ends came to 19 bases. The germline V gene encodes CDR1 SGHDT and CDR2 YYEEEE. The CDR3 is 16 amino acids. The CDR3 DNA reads TGTGCCAGCAGCCCCCGCGCTCGGGGGCGCGCAGATACGCAGTATTTT. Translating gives CASSPRARGRADTQYF. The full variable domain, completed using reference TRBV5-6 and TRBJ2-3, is DAGVTQSPTHLIKTRGQQVTLRCSPKSGHDTVSWYQQALGQGPQFIFQYYEEEERQRGNFPDRFSGHQFPNYSSELNVNALLLGDSALYLCASSPRARGRADTQYFGPGTRLTVL.

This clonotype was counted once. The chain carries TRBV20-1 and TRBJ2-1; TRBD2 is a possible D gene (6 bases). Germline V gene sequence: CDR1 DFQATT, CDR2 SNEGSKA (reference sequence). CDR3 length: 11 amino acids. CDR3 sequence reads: CSGTLYNEQFF. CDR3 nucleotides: TGCAGCGGGACTTTATACAATGAGCAGTTCTTC.